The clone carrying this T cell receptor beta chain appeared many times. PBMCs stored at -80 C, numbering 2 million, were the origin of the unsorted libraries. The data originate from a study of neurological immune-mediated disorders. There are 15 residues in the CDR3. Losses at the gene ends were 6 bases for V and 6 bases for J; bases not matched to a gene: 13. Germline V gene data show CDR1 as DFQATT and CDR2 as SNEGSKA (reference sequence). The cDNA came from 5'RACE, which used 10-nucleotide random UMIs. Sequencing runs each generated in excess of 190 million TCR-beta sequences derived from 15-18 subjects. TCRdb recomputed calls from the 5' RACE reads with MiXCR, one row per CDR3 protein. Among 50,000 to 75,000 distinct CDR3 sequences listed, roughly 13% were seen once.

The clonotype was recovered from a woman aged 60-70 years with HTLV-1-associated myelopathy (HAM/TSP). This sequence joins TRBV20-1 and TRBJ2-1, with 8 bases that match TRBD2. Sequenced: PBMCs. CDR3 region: CSAEVLAGPTNEQFF. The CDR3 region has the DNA TGCAGTGCGGAGGTCCTAGCGGGCCCGACCAATGAGCAGTTCTTC.